The text below deals with one T cell receptor (beta chain). As it was prepared, the TCRbeta library received unique molecular identifiers. TCRdb reprocessed the PCR reads with MiXCR, giving one entry per CDR3 protein. Of roughly 300,000 distinct CDR3 sequences listed, 10% were seen once; the top ten hold 2% to 2.5%. Looked up from germline, CDR1 is LGHNA and CDR2 is YNFKEQ. Trimming at V came to 1 base and at J to 10 bases, leaving 13 bases not matched to a gene. The CDR3 extends over 17 amino acids. The sample is drawn from a study of T-cell reconstitution after alpha-beta-depleted transplantation in children.

The sample in question was PBMCs from the stem cell graft donor, obtained from the stem cell graft. The receptor was derived from a human donor who donated a stem cell graft to a child with acute lymphoblastic leukemia. The chain uses TRBV4-2 and TRBJ1-6; 7 bases align to TRBD1. CDR3: CASSQGSGGDSRSPLHF. As DNA, the CDR3 is TGTGCCAGCAGCCAAGGATCCGGTGGGGACAGTCGGTCACCCCTCCACTTT.